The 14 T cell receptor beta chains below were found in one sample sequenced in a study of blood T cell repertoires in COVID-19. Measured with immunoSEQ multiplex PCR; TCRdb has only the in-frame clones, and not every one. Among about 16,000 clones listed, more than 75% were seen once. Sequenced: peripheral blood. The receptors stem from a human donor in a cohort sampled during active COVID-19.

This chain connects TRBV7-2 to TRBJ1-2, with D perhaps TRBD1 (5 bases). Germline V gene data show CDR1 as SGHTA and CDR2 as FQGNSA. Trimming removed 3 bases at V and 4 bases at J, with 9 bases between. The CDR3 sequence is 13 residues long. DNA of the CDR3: TGTGCCAGCAGCTTGTTGACAGCCTATGGCTACACCTTC. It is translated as CASSLLTAYGYTF.

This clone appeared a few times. Here the CDR3 DNA reads TGTGCCAGCAGCATCCGGGACAGGGGCTACGAGCAGTACTTC. Translated, it gives CASSIRDRGYEQYF. The V gene is TRBV5-4, the J gene TRBJ2-7; TRBD1 agrees at 10 bases. V shed 4 bases and J 3 bases; nucleotides not matched to a gene: 4. The CDR3 has 14 amino acids. Per the germline V gene, CDR1 is SGHNT and CDR2 is YYREEE (reference sequence).

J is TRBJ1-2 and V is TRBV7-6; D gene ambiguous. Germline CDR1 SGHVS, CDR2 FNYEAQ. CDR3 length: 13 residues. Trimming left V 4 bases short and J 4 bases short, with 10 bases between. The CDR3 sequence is CASSSRGRYGYTF. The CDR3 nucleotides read TGTGCCAGCAGCTCCCGCGGGCGCTATGGCTACACCTTC.

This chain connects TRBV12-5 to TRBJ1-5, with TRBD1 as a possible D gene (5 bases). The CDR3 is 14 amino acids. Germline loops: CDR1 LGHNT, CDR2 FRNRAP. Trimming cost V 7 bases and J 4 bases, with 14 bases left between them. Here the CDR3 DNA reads TGTGCTAGTGAATTTGGGGCCGCGAATCAGCCCCAGCATTTT. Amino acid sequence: CASEFGAANQPQHF.

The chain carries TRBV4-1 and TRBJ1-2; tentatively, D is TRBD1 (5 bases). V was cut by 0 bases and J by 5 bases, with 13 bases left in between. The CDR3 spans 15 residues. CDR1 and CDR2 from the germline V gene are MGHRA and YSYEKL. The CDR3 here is CASSQEKGAGYGYTF. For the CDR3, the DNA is TGCGCCAGCAGCCAAGAGAAAGGGGCTGGGTATGGCTACACCTTC.

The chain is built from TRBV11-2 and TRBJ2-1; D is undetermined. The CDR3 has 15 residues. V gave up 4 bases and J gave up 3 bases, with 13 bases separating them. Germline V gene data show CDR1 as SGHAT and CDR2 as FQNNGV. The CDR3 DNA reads TGTGCCAGCAGCTCAGTCAGTCCAAACTACAATGAGCAGTTCTTC. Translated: CASSSVSPNYNEQFF.

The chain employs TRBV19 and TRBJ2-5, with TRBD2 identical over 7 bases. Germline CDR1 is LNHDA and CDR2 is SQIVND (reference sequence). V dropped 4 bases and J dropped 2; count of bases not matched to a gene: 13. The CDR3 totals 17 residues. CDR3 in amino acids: CASSSNSRLAFQETQYF. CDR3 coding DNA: TGTGCCAGTAGTAGCAACTCTCGACTAGCTTTTCAAGAGACCCAGTACTTC.

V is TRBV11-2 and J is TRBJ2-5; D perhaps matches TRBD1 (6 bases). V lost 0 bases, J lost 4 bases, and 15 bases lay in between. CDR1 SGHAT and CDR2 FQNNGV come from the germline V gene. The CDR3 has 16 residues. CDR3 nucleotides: TGTGCCAGCAGCTTAGAGGGGTTCAGGGGTCCAGAGACCCAGTACTTC. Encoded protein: CASSLEGFRGPETQYF.

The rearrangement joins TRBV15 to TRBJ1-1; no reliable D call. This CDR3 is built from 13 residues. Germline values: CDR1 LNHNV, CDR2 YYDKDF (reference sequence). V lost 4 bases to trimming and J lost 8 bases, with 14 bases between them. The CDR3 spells CATSTIDRGEAFF. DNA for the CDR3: TGTGCCACCAGCACAATCGACCGAGGGGAAGCTTTCTTT.

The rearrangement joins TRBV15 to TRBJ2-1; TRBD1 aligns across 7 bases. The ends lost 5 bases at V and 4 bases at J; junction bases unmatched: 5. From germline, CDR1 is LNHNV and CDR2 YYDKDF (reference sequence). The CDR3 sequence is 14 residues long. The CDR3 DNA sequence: TGTGCCACCAGCGGATTGGGACAGTACAATGAGCAGTTCTTC. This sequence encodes CATSGLGQYNEQFF. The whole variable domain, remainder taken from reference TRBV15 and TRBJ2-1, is DAMVIQNPRYQVTQFGKPVTLSCSQTLNHNVMYWYQQKSSQAPKLLFHYYDKDFNNEADTPDNFQSRRPNTSFCFLDIRSPGLGDTAMYLCATSGLGQYNEQFFGPGTRLTVL.

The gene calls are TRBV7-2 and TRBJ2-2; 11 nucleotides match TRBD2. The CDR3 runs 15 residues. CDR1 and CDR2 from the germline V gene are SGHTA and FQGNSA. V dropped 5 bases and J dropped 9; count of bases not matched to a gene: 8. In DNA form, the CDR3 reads TGTGCCAGCAGCACTACTAGCGGGGGTTACCGGGAGCTGTTTTTT. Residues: CASSTTSGGYRELFF.

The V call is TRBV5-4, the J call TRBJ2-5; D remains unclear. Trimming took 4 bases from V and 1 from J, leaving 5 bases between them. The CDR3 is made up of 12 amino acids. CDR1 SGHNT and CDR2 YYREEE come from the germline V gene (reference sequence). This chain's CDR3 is CASSLSQETQYF. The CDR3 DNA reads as TGTGCCAGCAGCCTTAGCCAAGAGACCCAGTACTTC.

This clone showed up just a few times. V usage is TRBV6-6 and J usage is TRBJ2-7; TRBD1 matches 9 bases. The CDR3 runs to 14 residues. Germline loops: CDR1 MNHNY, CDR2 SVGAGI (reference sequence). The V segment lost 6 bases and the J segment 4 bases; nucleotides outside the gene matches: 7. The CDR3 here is CASSWGDRGYEQYF. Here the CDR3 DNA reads TGTGCCAGCAGCTGGGGAGACAGGGGGTACGAGCAGTACTTC.

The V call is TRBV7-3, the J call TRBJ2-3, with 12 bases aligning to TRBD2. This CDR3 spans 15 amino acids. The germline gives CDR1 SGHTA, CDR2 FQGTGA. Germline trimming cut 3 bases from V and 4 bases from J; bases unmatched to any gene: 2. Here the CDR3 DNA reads TGTGCCAGCAGCTTGACTAGCGGGGGCTCAGATACGCAGTATTTT. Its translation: CASSLTSGGSDTQYF.